The TCR beta chain described here comes from a study of T cell responses to AZD1222 COVID-19 vaccine. Generated by immunoSEQ multiplex PCR, the TCRdb table keeps only in-frame clones and is missing some. The sample carries roughly 99,000 clones, approximately 90% recorded once. V lost 4 bases and J lost 3; bases outside the gene matches: 9. The CDR3 is 16 residues long. Germline V CDR1 and CDR2: SGHAT, FQNNGV. The chain carries TRBV11-2 and TRBJ2-1; 7 bases match TRBD1. The TCR comes from an adult who received the AZD1222 COVID-19 vaccine. The sample was peripheral blood, taken 28 days after the second AZD1222 dose. For the CDR3, the DNA is TGTGCCAGCAGCTCACGGGACAGAGGGGACTACAATGAGCAGTTCTTC. Protein sequence: CASSSRDRGDYNEQFF.